The rows below give T cell receptor beta chains drawn from one sample of a study of CD8 T cells in ankylosing spondylitis. Using its own MiXCR run on the 5' RACE reads, TCRdb lists one record per CDR3 protein. The table has under 950,000 distinct CDR3 sequences, around 17% seen once. Sequencing was carried out using blood, either unsorted or a sorted T cell fraction (not recorded which). The receptors derive from a male donor with ankylosing spondylitis. Both conserved end residues are part of each CDR3. The order of the fields is J gene, D gene, clone size, V gene, CDR3 DNA, CDR3 protein. A D gene is named only where the DNA matches it firmly. Part of the rows lack a size; the others show once, few, many or a class for expanded clones.

>TRBJ1-6|-|-|TRBV5-1
TGCGCCAGCAGCTTGGGGTGGACCGACAATTCACCCCTCCACTTT
CASSLGWTDNSPLHF
>TRBJ2-4|-|-|TRBV29-1
TGCAGCGCCTCCCCTTCTTTTGTGGACATTCAGTACTTC
CSASPSFVDIQYF
>TRBJ2-1|TRBD1|few|TRBV20-1
TGCAGTGCTAGACACTTGACAGGGTCAGGGCAGTTCTTC
CSARHLTGSGQFF
>TRBJ1-5|-|-|TRBV19
TGTGCCAGTAGTATTCAAGGGCGCGTCCGATATAGCAATCAGCCCCAGCATTTT
CASSIQGRVRYSNQPQHF
>TRBJ1-5|-|few|TRBV12-3/TRBV12-4
TGTGCCAGCAGCCAAACAGGGAGGCAGCCCCAGCATTTT
CASSQTGRQPQHF
>TRBJ2-7|TRBD2|few|TRBV7-9
TGTGCCAGCAGCTTAGGTATCCCCAGCGGGAGGGCCGACGAGCAGTACTTC
CASSLGIPSGRADEQYF
>TRBJ2-1|-|many|TRBV4-3
TGCGCCAGCAGCCAAGAAAGGGCGGCCTACAATGAGCAGTTCTTC
CASSQERAAYNEQFF
>TRBJ2-1|TRBD1|-|TRBV4-1
TGCGCCAGCAGCCAAGACCCCCAGGGGGCCTACAATGAGCAGTTCTTC
CASSQDPQGAYNEQFF
>TRBJ1-2|TRBD1|few|TRBV29-1
TGCAGCGCTTCCGACAGGGTCTATGGCTACACCTTC
CSASDRVYGYTF
>TRBJ2-1|-|-|TRBV6-4
TGTGCCAGCAGTGACGACGGAATGGCGGGGGCCTTACTCTCCTACAATGAGCAGTTCTTC
CASSDDGMAGALLSYNEQFF
>TRBJ2-1|-|once|TRBV20-1
TGCAGTGCTCACCTCAGGGGGGTTTCCTACAATGAGCAGTTCTTC
CSAHLRGVSYNEQFF
>TRBJ1-1|TRBD1|many|TRBV7-9
TGTGCCAGCAGCCGTTTAGGACAGGGCGGTGAAGCTTTCTTT
CASSRLGQGGEAFF
>TRBJ2-3|-|-|TRBV28
TGTGCCAGCAGTTTTTCGACTACCCAAGAGGGAGATACGCAGTATTTT
CASSFSTTQEGDTQYF
>TRBJ2-3|TRBD2|-|TRBV7-2
TGTGCCAGCAGCTTCCGGGACTACCTCCCCACAGATACGCAGTATTTT
CASSFRDYLPTDTQYF
>TRBJ2-2|-|-|TRBV7-3
TGTGCCAGCAGCGTAGACAGAACTGCCGGGGAGCTGTTTTTT
CASSVDRTAGELFF
>TRBJ2-7|-|-|TRBV11-2
TGTGCCAGCAGTCCGGGGCGAACCGCTTCCTACGAGCAGTACTTC
CASSPGRTASYEQYF
>TRBJ1-2|-|-|TRBV20-1
TGCAGTGCTACCCAGGCGGTGGGTGGCTACACCTTC
CSATQAVGGYTF
>TRBJ2-1|TRBD2|many|TRBV27
TGTGCCAGCAGTCTCGGGACTAGCGGGAGTAATGAGCAGTTCTTC
CASSLGTSGSNEQFF
>TRBJ2-7|TRBD1|few|TRBV28
TGTGCCAGCAGTTCACCGCAAACGAGAGGACAGGGAGGCTACGAGCAGTACTTC
CASSSPQTRGQGGYEQYF
>TRBJ2-1|-|-|TRBV6-1
TGTGCCAGCAGTAACGCCGGGAAATCCCGGGGGCAGTTCTTC
CASSNAGKSRGQFF
>TRBJ1-1|-|-|TRBV29-1
TGCAGCGCCGGGGGGGGCCTTGTTGGCACTGAAGCTTTCTTT
CSAGGGLVGTEAFF
>TRBJ2-1|TRBD2|few|TRBV9
TGTGCCAGCAGCGTAGGCCTAGCGGGAGAGAATGAGCAGTTCTTC
CASSVGLAGENEQFF
>TRBJ2-1|-|few|TRBV28
TGTGCCAGCAGTTTGGAGCGGAACTACAATGAGCAGTTCTTC
CASSLERNYNEQFF
>TRBJ2-5|TRBD2|many|TRBV18
TGTGCCAGCTCACCAGGGAGGGCCCCAGAGACCCAGTACTTC
CASSPGRAPETQYF
>TRBJ2-2|TRBD1|many|TRBV3-1
TGTGCCAGCAGCAAAGGACAGGGGGCAAGAACCGGGGAGCTGTTTTTT
CASSKGQGARTGELFF
>TRBJ2-1|TRBD2|-|TRBV11-2
TGTGCCAGCAGCTTAATTCTAGCTCCGAGGGAGGGCTACAATGAGCAGTTCTTC
CASSLILAPREGYNEQFF
>TRBJ2-5|-|many|TRBV5-1
TGCGCCAGCAGCTTGACAGGCGAGGGAGAGACCCAGTACTTC
CASSLTGEGETQYF
>TRBJ1-2|TRBD1|-|TRBV30
TGTGCCTGGATCCAACGGGACAGGGAGGCCTATGGCTACACCTTC
CAWIQRDREAYGYTF
>TRBJ2-3|TRBD2|few|TRBV3-1
TGTGCCAGCAGCCACCCGGGACTAGCGGGAGGCCCGCCAGATACGCAGTATTTT
CASSHPGLAGGPPDTQYF
>TRBJ2-1|-|-|TRBV9
TGTGCCAGCAGCGTAGCTCAAGGGGGCTCCTACAATGAGCAGTTCTTC
CASSVAQGGSYNEQFF
>TRBJ2-1|-|few|TRBV7-6
TGTGCCAGCAGCCCCCCCATTAGCGGATTCAATGAGCAGTTCTTC
CASSPPISGFNEQFF
>TRBJ2-1|-|-|TRBV5-1
TGCGCCAGCAGCACTGGGGTCAGATACAATGAGCAGTTCTTC
CASSTGVRYNEQFF
>TRBJ2-2|TRBD2|few|TRBV7-8
TGTGCCAGCAGCTCAACACTAGCGCCCCGTGACGGGGAGCTGTTTTTT
CASSSTLAPRDGELFF
>TRBJ2-7|-|few|TRBV4-3
TGCGCCAGCAGCCAAGCCCTAACACCCTACTACGAGCAGTACTTC
CASSQALTPYYEQYF
>TRBJ1-1|-|-|TRBV12-3/TRBV12-4
TGTGCCAGCAGTTTAACCACAGAAGCTTTCTTT
CASSLTTEAFF
>TRBJ2-3|-|-|TRBV29-1
TGCAGCCTTAGGGCCTCTTCCTCTAGCACAGATACGCAGTATTTT
CSLRASSSSTDTQYF
>TRBJ1-1|-|-|TRBV7-9
TGTGCCAGCAGCTTACCGGAGGACACTGAAGCTTTCTTT
CASSLPEDTEAFF
>TRBJ1-1|-|few|TRBV7-2
TGTGCCAGCAGCCCGGTACTGAACACTGAAGCTTTCTTT
CASSPVLNTEAFF
>TRBJ2-5|TRBD2|-|TRBV5-1
TGCGCCAGCAGCCCGGCGATAGCGGGGCTACAAGAGACCCAGTACTTC
CASSPAIAGLQETQYF